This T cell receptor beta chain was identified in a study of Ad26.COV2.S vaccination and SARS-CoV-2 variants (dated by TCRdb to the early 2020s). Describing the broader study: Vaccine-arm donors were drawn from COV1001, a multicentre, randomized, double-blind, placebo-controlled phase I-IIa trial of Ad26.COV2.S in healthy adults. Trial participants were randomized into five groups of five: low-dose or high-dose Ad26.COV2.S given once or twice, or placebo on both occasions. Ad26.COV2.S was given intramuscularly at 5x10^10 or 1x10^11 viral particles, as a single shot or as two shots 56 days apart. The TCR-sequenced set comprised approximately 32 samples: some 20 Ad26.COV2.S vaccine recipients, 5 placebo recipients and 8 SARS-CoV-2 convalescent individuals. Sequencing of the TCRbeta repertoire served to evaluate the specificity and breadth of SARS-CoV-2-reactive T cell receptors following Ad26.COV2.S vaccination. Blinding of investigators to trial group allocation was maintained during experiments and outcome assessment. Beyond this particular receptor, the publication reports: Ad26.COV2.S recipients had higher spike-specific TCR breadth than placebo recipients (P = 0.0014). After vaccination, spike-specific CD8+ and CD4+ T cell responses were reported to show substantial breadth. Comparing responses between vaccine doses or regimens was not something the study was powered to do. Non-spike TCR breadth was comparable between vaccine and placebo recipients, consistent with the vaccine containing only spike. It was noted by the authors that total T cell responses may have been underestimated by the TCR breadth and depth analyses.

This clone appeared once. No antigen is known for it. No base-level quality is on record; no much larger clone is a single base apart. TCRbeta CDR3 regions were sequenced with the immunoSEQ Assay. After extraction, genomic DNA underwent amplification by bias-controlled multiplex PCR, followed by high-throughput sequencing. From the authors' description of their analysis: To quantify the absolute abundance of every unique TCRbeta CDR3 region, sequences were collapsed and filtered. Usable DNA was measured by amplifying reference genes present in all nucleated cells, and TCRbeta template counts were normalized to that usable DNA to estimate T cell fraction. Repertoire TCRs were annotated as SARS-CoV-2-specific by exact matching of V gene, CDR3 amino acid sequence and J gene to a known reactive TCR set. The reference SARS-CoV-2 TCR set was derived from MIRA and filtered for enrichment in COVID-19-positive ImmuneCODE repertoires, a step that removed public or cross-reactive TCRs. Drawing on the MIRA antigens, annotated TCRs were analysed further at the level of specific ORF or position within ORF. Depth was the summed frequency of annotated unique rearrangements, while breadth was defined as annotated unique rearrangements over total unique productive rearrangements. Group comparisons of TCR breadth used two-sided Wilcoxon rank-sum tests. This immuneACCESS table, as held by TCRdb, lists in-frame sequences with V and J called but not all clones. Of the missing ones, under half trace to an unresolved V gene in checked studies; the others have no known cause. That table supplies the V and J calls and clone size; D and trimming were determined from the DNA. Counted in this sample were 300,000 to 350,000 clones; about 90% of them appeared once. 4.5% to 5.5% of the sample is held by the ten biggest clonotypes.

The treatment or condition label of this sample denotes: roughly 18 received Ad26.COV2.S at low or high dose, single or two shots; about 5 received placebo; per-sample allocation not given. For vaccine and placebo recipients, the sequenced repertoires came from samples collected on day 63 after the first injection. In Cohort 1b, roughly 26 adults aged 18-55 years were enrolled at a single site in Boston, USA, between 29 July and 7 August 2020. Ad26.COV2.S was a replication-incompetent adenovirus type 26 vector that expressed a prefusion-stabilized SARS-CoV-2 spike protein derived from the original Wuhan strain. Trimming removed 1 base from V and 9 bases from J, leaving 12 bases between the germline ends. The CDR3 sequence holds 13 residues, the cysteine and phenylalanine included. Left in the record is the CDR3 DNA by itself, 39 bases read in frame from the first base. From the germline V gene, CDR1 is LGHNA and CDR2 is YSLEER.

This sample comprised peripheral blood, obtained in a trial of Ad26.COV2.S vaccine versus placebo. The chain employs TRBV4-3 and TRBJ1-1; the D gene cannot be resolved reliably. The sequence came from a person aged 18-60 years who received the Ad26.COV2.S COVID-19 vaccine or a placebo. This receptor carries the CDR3 CASSQGGRVQAFF. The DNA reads TGCGCCAGCAGCCAAGGAGGAAGGGTTCAAGCTTTCTTT.